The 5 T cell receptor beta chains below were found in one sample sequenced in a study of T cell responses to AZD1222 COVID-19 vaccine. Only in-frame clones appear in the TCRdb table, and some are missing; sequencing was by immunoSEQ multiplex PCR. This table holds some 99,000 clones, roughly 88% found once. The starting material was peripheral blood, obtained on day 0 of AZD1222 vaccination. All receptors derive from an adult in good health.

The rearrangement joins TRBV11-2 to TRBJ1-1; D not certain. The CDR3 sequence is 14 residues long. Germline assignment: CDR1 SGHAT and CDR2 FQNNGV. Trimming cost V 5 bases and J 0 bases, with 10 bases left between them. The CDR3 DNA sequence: TGTGCCAGCAGCGCCCAGTCCATGAACACTGAAGCTTTCTTT. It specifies CASSAQSMNTEAFF.

CDR3 residues: CASSQGQGGTYEQYF. The CDR3 region has the DNA TGCGCCAGCAGCCAAGGACAGGGGGGGACCTACGAGCAGTACTTC. The V call is TRBV4-1, the J call TRBJ2-7, with 9 bases lining up with TRBD1. The CDR3 spans 15 residues. The V gene end was trimmed by 1 base and the J gene end by 2 bases; junction bases not matched to a gene: 3. Germline V gives CDR1 MGHRA, CDR2 YSYEKL.

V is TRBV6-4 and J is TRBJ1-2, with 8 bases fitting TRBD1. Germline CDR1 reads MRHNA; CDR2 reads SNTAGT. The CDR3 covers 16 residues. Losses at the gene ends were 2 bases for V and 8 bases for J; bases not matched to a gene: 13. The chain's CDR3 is CASSDPRQGTSWGYTF. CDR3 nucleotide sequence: TGTGCCAGCAGTGACCCCCGACAGGGGACCTCATGGGGCTACACCTTC.

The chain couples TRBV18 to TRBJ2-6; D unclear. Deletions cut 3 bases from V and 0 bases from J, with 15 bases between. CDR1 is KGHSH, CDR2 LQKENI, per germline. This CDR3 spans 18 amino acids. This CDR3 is CASSPETPAISGANVLTF. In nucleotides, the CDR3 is TGTGCCAGCTCACCGGAAACCCCTGCAATCTCTGGGGCCAACGTCCTGACTTTC.

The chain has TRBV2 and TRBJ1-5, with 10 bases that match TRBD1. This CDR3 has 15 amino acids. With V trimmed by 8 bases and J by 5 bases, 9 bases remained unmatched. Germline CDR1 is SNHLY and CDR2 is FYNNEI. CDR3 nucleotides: TGTGCCAGCTGGACAGGGGGTTTGCCTTATCAGCCCCAGCATTTT. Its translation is CASWTGGLPYQPQHF.